The entry that follows covers one T cell receptor (beta chain) sequence. Its recognized antigen is unknown. No base qualities exist here, and no much larger clone lies one base off it. The entry originates in a study of cytomegalovirus exposure and HLA in healthy donors (dated by TCRdb to about 2017). The study in broad terms: According to an earlier analysis of 587 of the donors, some 170 million T cells yielded 95 million to 140 million unique TCR beta sequences and 276 Gb of sequence data. An early release covering around 630 HLA-typed donors comprised approximately 300 gigabases of sequencing data and around 80 million unique TCR sequences. Of the 300 to 450 genotyped donors, 70% to 90% were placed in the genetic ancestry cluster associated with self-reported Caucasian donors. The aim of the study was to test whether cataloging public T cell receptors could identify signatures of past pathogen exposure. The study used immunosequencing to profile the T cell repertoires of some 600 subjects and linked those repertoires to cytomegalovirus serostatus. In addition to the first cohort of 666 subjects, a separate validation cohort of 120 different subjects was used. High-throughput TCR immunosequencing, statistical association of individual TCRs with disease status, and machine learning were combined to predict cytomegalovirus infection status. In a later analysis, previously published TCR beta repertoires from 550 to 750 donors were re-analyzed and high-resolution HLA genotyping was added so that TCR occurrence patterns could be studied. In the later analysis, no new phenotypic data were used to find candidate immune exposures; instead, reliance was placed on TCR beta sequences and their occurrence across donors. To decide whether each TCR beta V gene segment behaved as functional or pseudogenic, an earlier analysis of fewer than 750 of the donors relied on high-throughput TCR beta sequencing. Donor age, sex, ethnicity and CMV serostatus were compiled alongside the repertoire data. In a later genetic analysis, genome-wide SNP genotypes for 398 of the 666 donors were used, and that subset was treated as a discovery cohort. All discovery cohort repertoires had been generated on a single sequencing platform. Class I and class II HLA loci were covered by the typing at four-digit resolution. Typing coverage varied by locus: about 629-640 donors for A, B, C, DRB1 and DQB1; approximately 500 for DQA1; around 570 for DPA1; fewer than 480 for DPB1. Four to six DR-DQ haplotypes were handled as single units for association and clustering, since linkage in the cohort was strong. Among a few hundred genotyped donors of the cohort, an average of around 240,000 unique TCR beta nucleotide sequences were sequenced per donor, roughly 18% of them non-productive. General study outcomes and caveats: The authors suggested that the approach could potentially be generalized to other disease states and immunological phenotypes. In a later analysis, the rate of TCR association differed among HLA loci, with DRB1 alleles having the most associated TCRs and HLA-C alleles having the fewest. In a later analysis, HLA-associated TCR beta chains were found to be more clonally expanded and to have lower generation probabilities than equally common non-associated chains. The classifier was reported to diagnose cytomegalovirus status with high specificity and sensitivity in both the original cohort and the validation cohort. When HLA alleles, especially DR and DQ, strongly co-occurred, TCR associations were difficult to assign to individual alleles. V-gene and J-gene trimming of TCR beta chains was associated with a missense DCLRE1C variant in a later genetic analysis, and the association was replicated in an independent cohort. Specific HLA alleles were associated with 15,000 to 20,000 TCR beta sequences at a false discovery rate of 0.05 in a later analysis. A cluster of highly shared sequence variants was judged likely to represent a technical artifact of the sequencing pipeline. The study listed approximately 160 TCR beta chains as associated with cytomegalovirus. Correlated functional status among segregating V segments might reflect linkage disequilibrium, but an unknown experimental factor could not be ruled out. Because some donors lacked HLA typing at each locus, the association tests relied only on the typed subset. Because the 87-base-pair reads could not distinguish some IMGT-functional V segments, including TRBV6-2 and TRBV6-3, those segments were excluded. A further reported finding was that TCR beta sequences accurately predicted the HLA-A and HLA-B alleles for most subjects in the first cohort. Most TCR sequences were seen in very few donors, while some public TCRs were found in many individuals. Presence/absence analyses assumed roughly uniform sequencing depth across donors, an assumption that may not hold. Some 15 rarely observed V segments, including chromosome 9 orphons, were excluded from the earlier analysis of 550 to 700 of the donors because counts were too low. An earlier analysis of approximately 570 of the donors showed that most TCR beta V segments appeared in productive rearrangements either about 87% or about 30% of the time, which broadly matched IMGT annotations. In a later genetic analysis, fewer N-insertions in productive TCRs were reported among donors in an Asian-associated ancestry cluster than the 666-donor mean. This cohort had only TCR beta chains sequenced, and the lack of alpha or paired-chain data limited which features could be detected. Several of the top co-occurrence clusters appeared to be linked to parvovirus B19, influenza, CMV and Epstein-Barr virus, according to a later analysis. For the cohort, immune exposure information was limited to CMV serostatus. A few of the identified cytomegalovirus-associated TCR beta chains were confirmed in vitro to be specific for cytomegalovirus antigens. According to a later analysis, most CMV-associated TCR beta chains appeared to be HLA-restricted, and the HLA associations seemed to be driven largely by CMV exposure.

The cohort comprised 550 to 700 healthy bone marrow donors. At the time of sampling, every cohort member was nominally healthy, though immune exposures that went unrecorded were likely present. The donor was CMV seronegative and was included in the group of 352 seronegative cohort members. Each donor provided a peripheral blood sample, and peripheral blood mononuclear cells were used for TCR beta sequencing. Genomic DNA was extracted from the blood cell samples with the Qiagen DNeasy Blood Extraction Kit. Reading from cysteine to phenylalanine, the CDR3 counts 13 amino acids. The only DNA kept is the CDR3, 39 bases in frame from the first base. V is trimmed back by 7 bases and J by 10 bases, and the junction contains 15 bases that no gene match accounts for. CDR1 and CDR2 were assigned from the germline V gene as SQVTM and ANQGSEA. The protocol used for the library was the immunoSEQ multiplex PCR assay. For the multiplex PCR, a mixture combining 60 forward primers for TCR Vbeta segments and 13 reverse primers for TCR Jbeta segments was used. The CDR3 region of rearranged TCR beta genes was amplified from genomic DNA by a multiplex PCR assay. Amplified TCR beta libraries were sequenced as 87-base-pair reads on the Illumina HiSeq System. In the original analysis: A later analysis counted about 76 million unique TCR beta chains across the 650 to 700 repertoires, and around 9.9 million of these chains were shared by at least two donors. Raw reads were error-corrected and collapsed into unique sequences with a nearest-neighbor algorithm that merged closely related sequences to remove PCR and sequencing errors. Alignment of CDR3 sequences to IMGT reference sequences was used to assign V, D and J gene segments. For a sequence to be retained, a match of at least six nucleotides was required to both a V gene segment and a J gene segment. Rearrangements were called productive when the CDR3 lacked stop codons and stayed in frame with V and J; all others were non-productive. Following IMGT convention, CDR3 was defined as the stretch from the second conserved V-encoded cysteine to the conserved J-encoded phenylalanine. In an earlier analysis of more than 550 of the donors, sequences lacking an unambiguous match to a single V gene segment were excluded. An earlier analysis of over 450 of the donors classified V segments as functional when productive rearrangements were above 56.7% and as segregating when the standard deviation between donors was above 5%. A statistical classification framework was developed to diagnose cytomegalovirus status using the catalog of TCR beta chain sequences. In a later analysis, TCR nucleotide sequences were compared against IMGT/GENE-DB human TR gene sequences so that V and J genes could be assigned. Using the TCRdist pipeline, a later analysis assigned CDR3 sequences along with most-parsimonious VDJ recombination scenarios. A later analysis defined each TCR beta chain by its CDR3 amino acid sequence plus V-gene family, and excluded reads lacking a unique V-gene family. A later analysis removed 500 to 650 highly shared, low-generation-probability nucleotide sequences to deal with suspected cross-contamination and a sequencing artifact. In a later analysis, a clonal expansion index was calculated for each public chain from normalized within-repertoire ranks of inferred template counts. Generation probabilities in a later analysis came from a VDJ recombination model fitted to out-of-frame rearrangements, and those results were checked against IGoR. Hypergeometric tests were used in a later analysis to score TCR-TCR, TCR-HLA and TCR-CMV co-occurrence, with a repertoire-size bias correction applied to the TCR pairs. To estimate false discovery rates, a later analysis permuted the HLA or CMV assignments 20 times. In a later analysis, co-occurring TCRs were grouped with DBSCAN, and TCRdist sequence similarity was added when clustering was performed within HLA-allele-positive subsets. Repertoires with fewer than 30,000 or more than 120,000 public chains, plus five repertoires with anomalous nucleotide sharing, were excluded from co-occurrence clustering. This immuneACCESS table, as held by TCRdb, lists in-frame sequences with V and J called but not all clones. Of the missing ones, under half trace to an unresolved V gene in checked studies; the others have no known cause. The V and J calls and the clone size are those of that table, but D and trimming were determined from the DNA. This sample lists about 150,000 clones; around three quarters were detected once. The top ten clones comprise around 3.6% of the sample.

Sequencing was performed on PBMCs. The TCR sequence derives from a woman in her 40s in good health and CMV-seronegative. Recombination linked TRBV29-1 to TRBJ1-2, and TRBD1 aligns with 7 junction nucleotides. The sequenced DNA: TGCAGCGCGGCCGCTAGACAGGGAACCCCCTACACCTTC. It specifies CSAAARQGTPYTF.